This T cell receptor beta chain was sequenced for a study of blood T cell repertoires in COVID-19 (dated by TCRdb to 2020 to 2022). Study-level background: Samples covering the acute and convalescent phases of COVID-19 were provided by collaborators in the United States, Italy and Spain. The prospective study material was composed of cDNA or gDNA derived from T cells, B-cell-depleted T cells, or PBMCs. Deeply sampled blood TCRbeta repertoires from subjects exposed to, actively infected with, or recovered from COVID-19 were included in the dataset. A freely available public database, intended as a resource for researchers studying the immune response to SARS-CoV-2, is where the repertoires were released. The samples were drawn from the first 160 participants of the ongoing ImmuneRACE study and from roughly 1,300 subjects provided by 6 global collaborators. The sample metadata nearly always contained a de-identified subject ID, COVID-19 status, age in years and sex. Where HLA class I and class II types were available, the types were taken from metadata supplied by the sample provider, not from assay-based typing. Study-level results and caveats: Clinical and demographic metadata were provided uncurated, with the amount varying by source and participant.

The collaborating institutions used their own protocols to collect whole blood in K2EDTA tubes. Collaborator samples were shipped for TCRbeta analysis as frozen whole blood, isolated PBMCs, or DNA extracted from either sample type. CDR1 and CDR2, looked up from the germline V gene, are KGHSH and LQKENI. The V end loses 6 bases and the J end loses 3 bases, and a stretch of 11 bases separates them. The CDR3 contains 13 residues, cysteine and phenylalanine counted. The kept DNA is CDR3 alone, 39 bases in frame from the first base. Turning to this clone: Its antigen specificity is not known. There are no base qualities to consult, and no much larger clone falls within one base.

TCRbeta CDR3 regions were amplified from genomic DNA using the immunoSEQ Assay, a bias-controlled multiplex PCR. Regarding the original processing steps: Within the assay, amplification of reference gene primers was used to estimate how many nucleated cells each sample contained. To quantify the absolute abundance of each unique TCRbeta CDR3 rearrangement, sequence reads were collapsed and filtered. Productive Simpson clonality was computed per sample as the square root of Simpson's diversity index over productive rearrangements. In its TCRdb copy, this immuneACCESS table keeps in-frame sequences only and misses some clones. Where compared with another copy, unresolved V genes explain less than half of these, and the others have no known cause. That table supplies the V and J calls and clone size; D and trimming were determined from the DNA. Here the sample has approximately 350,000 clones; 89% occur a single time. Jointly, the top ten make up more than 0.95% of the sample.

Material: peripheral blood. This receptor was taken from a man aged 35-49 years with acute or convalescent COVID-19. Rearrangement joined TRBV18 to TRBJ1-1, with no reliable assignment of the D segment. At the DNA level, the sequence is TGTGCCAGCTCTCCGAACGCAGACACTGAAGCTTTCTTT. This translates into CASSPNADTEAFF.